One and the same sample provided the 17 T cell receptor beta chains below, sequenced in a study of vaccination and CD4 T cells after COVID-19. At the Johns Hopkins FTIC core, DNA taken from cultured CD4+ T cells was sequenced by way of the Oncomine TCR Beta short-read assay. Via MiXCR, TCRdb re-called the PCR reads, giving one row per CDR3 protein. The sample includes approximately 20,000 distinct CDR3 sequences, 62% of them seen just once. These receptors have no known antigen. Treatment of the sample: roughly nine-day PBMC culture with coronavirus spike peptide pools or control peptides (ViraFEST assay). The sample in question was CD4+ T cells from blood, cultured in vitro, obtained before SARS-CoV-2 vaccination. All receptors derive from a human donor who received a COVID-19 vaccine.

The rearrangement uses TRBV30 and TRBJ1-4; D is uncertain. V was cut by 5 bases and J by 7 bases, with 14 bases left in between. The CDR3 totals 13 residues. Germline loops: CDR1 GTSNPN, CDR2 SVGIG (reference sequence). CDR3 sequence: CAWLELRVEKLFF. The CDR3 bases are TGTGCCTGGTTAGAGCTGCGCGTTGAAAAACTGTTTTTT.

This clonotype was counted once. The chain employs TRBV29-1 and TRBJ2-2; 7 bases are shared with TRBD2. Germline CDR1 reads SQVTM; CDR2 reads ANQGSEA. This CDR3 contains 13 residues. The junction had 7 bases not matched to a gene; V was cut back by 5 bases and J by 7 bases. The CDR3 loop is CSVRRAGVGELFF. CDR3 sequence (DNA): TGCAGCGTTAGGCGGGCGGGGGTCGGGGAGCTGTTTTTT.

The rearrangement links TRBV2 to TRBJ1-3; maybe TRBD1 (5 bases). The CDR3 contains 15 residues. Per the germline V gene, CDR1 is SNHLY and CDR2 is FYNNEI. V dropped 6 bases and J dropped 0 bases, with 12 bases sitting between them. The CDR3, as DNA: TGTGCCAGCAGGGGGGAGACAGTCTCTGGAAACACCATATATTTT. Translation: CASRGETVSGNTIYF.

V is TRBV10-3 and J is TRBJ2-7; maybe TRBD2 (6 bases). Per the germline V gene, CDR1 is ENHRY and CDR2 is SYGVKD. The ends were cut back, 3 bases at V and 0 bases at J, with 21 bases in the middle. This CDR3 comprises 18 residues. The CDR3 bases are TGTGCCATCAGTGACCCGGCCCGGATGGGGGGTAGCTCCTACGAGCAGTACTTC. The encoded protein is CAISDPARMGGSSYEQYF.

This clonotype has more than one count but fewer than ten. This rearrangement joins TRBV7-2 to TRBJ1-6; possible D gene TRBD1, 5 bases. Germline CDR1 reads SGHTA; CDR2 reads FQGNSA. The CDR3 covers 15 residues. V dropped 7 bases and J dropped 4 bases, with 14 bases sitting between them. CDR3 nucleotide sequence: TGTGCCAGCACCCCAACGACAGTGTATAATTCACCCCTCCACTTT. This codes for CASTPTTVYNSPLHF.

The CDR3 nucleotides are TGTGCCAGCAGCCCCCAGGGGTTTGAAGCTTTCTTT. Translation gives CASSPQGFEAFF. The chain links TRBV14 to TRBJ1-1, with D possibly matching TRBD1 (6 bases). CDR3 size: 12 residues. CDR1 is SGHDN, CDR2 FVKESK, per germline. Trimming stripped 4 bases from V and 7 bases from J, with 10 bases between.

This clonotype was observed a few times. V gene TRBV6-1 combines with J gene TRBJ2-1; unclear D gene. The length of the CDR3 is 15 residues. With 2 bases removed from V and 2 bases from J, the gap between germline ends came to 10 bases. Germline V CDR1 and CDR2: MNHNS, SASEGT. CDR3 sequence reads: CASSERWSPYNEQFF. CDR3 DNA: TGTGCCAGCAGTGAAAGATGGAGCCCCTACAATGAGCAGTTCTTC.

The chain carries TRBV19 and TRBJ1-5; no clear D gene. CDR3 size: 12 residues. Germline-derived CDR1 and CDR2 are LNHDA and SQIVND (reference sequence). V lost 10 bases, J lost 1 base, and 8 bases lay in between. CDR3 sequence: CATLESNQPQHF. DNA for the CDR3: TGTGCCACCCTGGAGAGCAATCAGCCCCAGCATTTT.

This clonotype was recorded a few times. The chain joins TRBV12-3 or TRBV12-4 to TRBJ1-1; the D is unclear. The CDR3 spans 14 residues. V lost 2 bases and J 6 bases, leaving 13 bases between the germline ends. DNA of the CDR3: TGTGCCAGCAGTTTATCGGTCACAAGGGCTGAAGCTTTCTTT. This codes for CASSLSVTRAEAFF.

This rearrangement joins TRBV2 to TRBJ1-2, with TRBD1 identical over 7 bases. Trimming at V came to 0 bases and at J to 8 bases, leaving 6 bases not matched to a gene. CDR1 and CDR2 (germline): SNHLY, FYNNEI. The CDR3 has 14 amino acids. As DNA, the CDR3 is TGTGCCAGCAGTGAAGCCCGACAGGGTTGGGGCTACACCTTC. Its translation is CASSEARQGWGYTF.

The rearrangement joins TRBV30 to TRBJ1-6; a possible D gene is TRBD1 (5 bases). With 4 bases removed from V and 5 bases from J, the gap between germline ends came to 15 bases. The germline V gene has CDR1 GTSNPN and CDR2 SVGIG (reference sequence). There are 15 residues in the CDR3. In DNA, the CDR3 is TGTGCCTGGATACAGGAAGAGAGGGATAATTCACCCCTCCACTTT. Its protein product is CAWIQEERDNSPLHF.

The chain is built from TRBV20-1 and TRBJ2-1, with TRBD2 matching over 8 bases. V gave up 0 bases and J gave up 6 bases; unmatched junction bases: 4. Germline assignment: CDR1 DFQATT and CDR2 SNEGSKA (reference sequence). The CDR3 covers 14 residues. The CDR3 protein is CSARERGAPNEQFF. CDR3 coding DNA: TGCAGTGCTAGAGAGCGGGGGGCACCCAATGAGCAGTTCTTC.

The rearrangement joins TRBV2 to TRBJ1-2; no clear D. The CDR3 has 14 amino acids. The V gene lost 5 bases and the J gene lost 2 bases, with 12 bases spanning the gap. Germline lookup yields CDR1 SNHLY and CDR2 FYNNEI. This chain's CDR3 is CASSSRTGNYGYTF. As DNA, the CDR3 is TGTGCCAGCAGTAGTCGGACGGGGAACTATGGCTACACCTTC. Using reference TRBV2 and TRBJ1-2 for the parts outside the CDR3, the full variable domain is EPEVTQTPSHQVTQMGQEVILRCVPISNHLYFYWYRQILGQKVEFLVSFYNNEISEKSEIFDDQFSVERPDGSNFTLKIRSTKLEDSAMYFCASSSRTGNYGYTFGSGTRLTVV.

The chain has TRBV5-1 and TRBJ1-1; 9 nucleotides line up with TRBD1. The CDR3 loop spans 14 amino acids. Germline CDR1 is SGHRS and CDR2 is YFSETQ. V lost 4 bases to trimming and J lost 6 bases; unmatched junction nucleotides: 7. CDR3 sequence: CASSLPGQGSEAFF. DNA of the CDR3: TGCGCCAGCAGCCTCCCGGGACAGGGCTCTGAAGCTTTCTTT.

DNA for the CDR3: TGTGCCAGCGGGGGCGGGGGCGTCCAGACCCAGTACTTC. This codes for CASGGGGVQTQYF. This chain connects TRBV6-1 to TRBJ2-5; perhaps TRBD2 as D (7 bases). Germline V gives CDR1 MNHNS, CDR2 SASEGT. This CDR3 is 13 amino acids long. Deletions cut 8 bases from V and 6 bases from J, with 16 bases between.

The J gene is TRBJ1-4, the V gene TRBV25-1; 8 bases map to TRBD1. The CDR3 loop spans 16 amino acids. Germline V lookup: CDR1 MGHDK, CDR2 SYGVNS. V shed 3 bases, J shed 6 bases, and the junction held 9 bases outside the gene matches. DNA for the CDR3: TGTGCCAGCAGTGATCAACGGACAGGGTGGGATGAAAAACTGTTTTTT. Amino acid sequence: CASSDQRTGWDEKLFF.

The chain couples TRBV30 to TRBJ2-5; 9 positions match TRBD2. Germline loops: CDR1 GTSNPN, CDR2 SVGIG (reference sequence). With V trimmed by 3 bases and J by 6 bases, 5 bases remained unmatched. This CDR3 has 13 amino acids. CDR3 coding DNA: TGTGCCTGGAGACTAGCGGGCGAGAAGACCCAGTACTTC. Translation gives CAWRLAGEKTQYF.